These T cell receptor beta chains were read from a single sample in a study of regulatory T cells in long-lasting Graves disease. TCRdb re-called the multiplex PCR reads with MiXCR, one entry per CDR3 protein. This table has 510,000 or so distinct CDR3 sequences, more than 10% appearing once. The same specimen was also included in a second study, on T cells in Graves' hyperthyroidism and ophthalmopathy.

Sample: peripheral blood mononuclear cells (PBMCs), taken at new diagnosis, from a patient treated with antithyroid drugs. The receptors were sampled from a woman in her thirties with Graves disease. Each CDR3 is given with its conserved first and last residue. The D gene is left open where the match is weak. Some rows mark clone size as missing; the rest say once, few, many or name a class of expanded clone.

abundance: many; d_gene: -; j_gene: TRBJ2-7; v_gene: TRBV2; CDR3nt: TGTGCCAGCAGTGGAAAAGGGGTGGCTCACGAGCAGTACTTC; CDR3aa: CASSGKGVAHEQYF
abundance: many; d_gene: TRBD2; j_gene: TRBJ2-1; v_gene: TRBV27; CDR3nt: TGTGCCAGCAGTTTATCTCCTAGCGGGAGGACGAATGAGCAGTTCTTC; CDR3aa: CASSLSPSGRTNEQFF
abundance: many; d_gene: TRBD2; j_gene: TRBJ2-3; v_gene: TRBV30; CDR3nt: TGTGCCTGGACGTATGCACTAGCGCCTACAGATACGCAGTATTTT; CDR3aa: CAWTYALAPTDTQYF
abundance: -; d_gene: -; j_gene: TRBJ2-2; v_gene: TRBV5-1; CDR3nt: TGCGCCAGCAGCACGACAGGCCCCCAGACCGGGGAGCTGTTTTTT; CDR3aa: CASSTTGPQTGELFF
abundance: many; d_gene: TRBD2; j_gene: TRBJ2-2; v_gene: TRBV12-3/TRBV12-4; CDR3nt: TGTGCCAGCAGTTTCCGGGGGGGGGGACCTGACACCGGGGAGCTGTTTTTT; CDR3aa: CASSFRGGGPDTGELFF
abundance: -; d_gene: -; j_gene: TRBJ1-6; v_gene: TRBV7-9; CDR3nt: TGTGCCAGCAGCCCCAGTCGGAATTCGGCCCTCCACTTT; CDR3aa: CASSPSRNSALHF
abundance: many; d_gene: TRBD1; j_gene: TRBJ2-7; v_gene: TRBV29-1; CDR3nt: TGCAGCGTTGCGGGACAGCTCTCCTACGAGCAGTACTTC; CDR3aa: CSVAGQLSYEQYF
abundance: many; d_gene: -; j_gene: TRBJ2-7; v_gene: TRBV11-2; CDR3nt: TGTGCCAGCAGCTTAGGGGTCGGTTACGAGCAGTACTTC; CDR3aa: CASSLGVGYEQYF
abundance: many; d_gene: -; j_gene: TRBJ2-1; v_gene: TRBV20-1; CDR3nt: TGCAGTGTTGACGGTGTTAGTGAGCAGTTCTTC; CDR3aa: CSVDGVSEQFF
abundance: many; d_gene: -; j_gene: TRBJ1-2; v_gene: TRBV28; CDR3nt: TGTGCCAGCAGTCCAAATACAGGGTTCTATGGCTACACCTTC; CDR3aa: CASSPNTGFYGYTF
abundance: many; d_gene: -; j_gene: TRBJ2-2; v_gene: TRBV6-5; CDR3nt: TGTGCCAGCAGTTACGAGGCAACCGGGGAGCTGTTTTTT; CDR3aa: CASSYEATGELFF
abundance: few; d_gene: -; j_gene: TRBJ2-4; v_gene: TRBV13; CDR3nt: TGTGCCAGCAGCTATAATTCCGGTCGAGCAGCCAAAAACATTCAGTACTTC; CDR3aa: CASSYNSGRAAKNIQYF
abundance: -; d_gene: -; j_gene: TRBJ2-7; v_gene: TRBV29-1; CDR3nt: TGCAGCGTTGGCCATGAGCAGTACTTC; CDR3aa: CSVGHEQYF
abundance: many; d_gene: -; j_gene: TRBJ2-3; v_gene: TRBV7-9; CDR3nt: TGTGCCAGCAGCTTAGTCCGCGCAGGCACAGATACGCAGTATTTT; CDR3aa: CASSLVRAGTDTQYF
abundance: many; d_gene: -; j_gene: TRBJ1-1; v_gene: TRBV12-3/TRBV12-4; CDR3nt: TGTGCCAGCAGTTTTGTTCGAAAACTAGGGGGAATGAACACTGAAGCTTTCTTT; CDR3aa: CASSFVRKLGGMNTEAFF
abundance: few; d_gene: -; j_gene: TRBJ2-3; v_gene: TRBV30; CDR3nt: TGTGCCTCAAAACCAGGACCGGCTTCCACAGATACGCAGTATTTT; CDR3aa: CASKPGPASTDTQYF
abundance: few; d_gene: TRBD2; j_gene: TRBJ2-7; v_gene: TRBV6-5; CDR3nt: TGTGCCAGCAGTTACTCGGGCGGGAGGGGCTCCTACGAGCAGTACTTC; CDR3aa: CASSYSGGRGSYEQYF